This TCR beta chain is drawn from a study of glioma-infiltrating T cells after dendritic cell vaccination. Study-wide context: Between about 2002 and 2013, patients got autologous tumor lysate-pulsed dendritic cell vaccines. At biweekly intervals, patients got three intradermal dendritic cell vaccine injections.

The length of the CDR3 is 16 residues. CDR1 SGHNT and CDR2 YYREEE come from the germline V gene (reference sequence). The junction had 5 bases not matched to a gene; V was cut back by 7 bases and J by 0 bases. Primers: 60 V beta forward and 13 J beta reverse. Profiled with immunoSEQ multiplex PCR; TCRdb holds only in-frame clones, not every one. Altogether 50,000 to 80,000 clones are present, 80% to 85% being singletons, with the ten largest covering under 10%. Selection required adequate fresh-frozen tumor tissue plus more than two years' survival data. The sequence came from a human donor with glioblastoma. The rearrangement joins TRBV5-4 to TRBJ2-6; TRBD1 aligns across 9 bases. Sequenced here: blood, sampled before dendritic cell vaccination. CDR3 region: CASFDRGFSGANVLTF. CDR3 DNA: TGTGCCAGCTTCGACAGGGGGTTCTCTGGGGCCAACGTCCTGACTTTC. The full variable domain, rest sourced from reference TRBV5-4 and TRBJ2-6, is ETGVTQSPTHLIKTRGQQVTLRCSSQSGHNTVSWYQQALGQGPQFIFQYYREEENGRGNFPPRFSGLQFPNYSSELNVNALELDDSALYLCASFDRGFSGANVLTFGAGSRLTVL.